This T cell receptor beta chain originates from a study of Ad26.COV2.S vaccination and SARS-CoV-2 variants. Study at large: Within the COV1001 Ad26.COV2.S trial arm, the donor was enrolled. The study's findings and limits: Vaccine recipients surpassed placebo recipients in spike-specific TCR breadth. The analyses of TCR breadth and depth may have understated the size of total T cell responses.

Produced via immunoSEQ multiplex PCR; TCRdb's table is partial and in-frame only. The table records over 300,000 clones, 83% of them present only once. This clone showed up just once. No antigen is known for it. The treatment was: roughly 20 received Ad26.COV2.S at low or high dose, single or two shots; 5 received placebo; per-sample allocation not given. Sample collection was performed on day 63 after the first vaccine or placebo injection. Based in Boston, the donor was an adult of 18-55 years. Trimming at V came to 4 bases and at J to 5 bases, leaving 20 bases not matched to a gene. There are 20 residues in the CDR3. Germline loops: CDR1 LGHNA, CDR2 YSLEER.

The sequence derives from a person aged 18-65 years who received the Ad26.COV2.S COVID-19 vaccine or a placebo. The chain combines TRBV4-3 with TRBJ2-3, with TRBD2 identical over 11 bases. The specimen was peripheral blood, collected in a trial of Ad26.COV2.S vaccine versus placebo. The CDR3 protein is CASSPHGLAGSSTWKDTQYF. CDR3 in DNA: TGCGCCAGCAGCCCACACGGACTAGCGGGCTCTAGCACATGGAAAGATACGCAGTATTTT.